Reported below is one T cell receptor (beta chain). What it recognizes is unknown. This sample was included in a study of T cell repertoires in cytomegalovirus infection. Study details: Use of recently identified HLA-C-restricted and well-studied HLA-B-restricted CMV epitopes was part of the study. CMV infection and matching HLA type were both indicated by public TCR beta signatures. Study-wide findings and caveats: Clonotype analysis showed dominance of the ex vivo response by HLA-C-restricted CMV-specific TCR beta clonotypes.

TCRdb ran MiXCR on the reads and lists one entry per CDR3 protein. The sample includes approximately 1,000,000 distinct CDR3 sequences, around 32% of them seen just once. The receptor's source is a human donor in good health (CMV status not recorded). Some clones in this sample may be carry-over from other donors' samples. The input for sequencing was cultured CD8+ T cells from PBMCs, taken from culture after CMV antigen stimulation.

CDR3 DNA sequence: TGCAGTGCTAGAGATGAGGGAGACGATTCCACAGATACGCAGTATTTT. Protein product: CSARDEGDDSTDTQYF. The V and J genes are TRBV20-1 and TRBJ2-3; maybe TRBD2 (5 bases). Between the trimmed V and J ends, which lost 0 bases and 2 bases, there was a span of 15 bases. CDR1 is DFQATT, CDR2 SNEGSKA, per germline (reference sequence). CDR3 size: 16 residues.